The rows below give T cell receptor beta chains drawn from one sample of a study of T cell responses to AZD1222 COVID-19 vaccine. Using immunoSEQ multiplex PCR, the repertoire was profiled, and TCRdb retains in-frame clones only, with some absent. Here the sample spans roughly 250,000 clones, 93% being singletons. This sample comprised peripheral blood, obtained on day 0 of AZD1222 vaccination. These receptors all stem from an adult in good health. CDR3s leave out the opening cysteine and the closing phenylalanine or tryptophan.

ASSGGWFSPLH,TRBV3-1/TRBV3-2
ASRDPQRGYT,TRBV27
ASSPLLNEKLF,TRBV18
ASSGEVGGYT,TRBV2
ASRTPEPVANVLT,TRBV2
ASSPTLGTTQY,TRBV7-3
ASSHPGVGTNRSYEQY,TRBV4-1
ASTGGQGRNNEQF,TRBV3-1/TRBV3-2
ASSIDQGSGANVLT,TRBV19
ASSPPNGRGNQETQY,TRBV18
ASSEKGFAYNSPLH,TRBV25-1
ASSPAREFNYGYT,TRBV18
ASSSFWRGAKGSQETQY,TRBV5-1
ASSQVSGTQY,TRBV3-1/TRBV3-2
ASSLDHSGANVLT,TRBV5-1
ASSQTNTEAF,TRBV3-1/TRBV3-2
ASSGRLDQPQH,TRBV7-9
ASSPGTMHEQF,TRBV7-3
ASSLLSGSNNEQF,TRBV7-3
ASSAGQGRQPQH,TRBV6-5
ASTGIMNTEAF,TRBV2
ASSRERVF,TRBV28
ASSRAVEGKLF,TRBV28
ASSLDTRQTSYEQY,TRBV5-1
ASSYRGDAEAF,TRBV27
ASSIIGLSGNTIY,TRBV19
ASSSRDPNSPLH,TRBV11-1
ASSTTGSRQPQH,TRBV19
ASTLGRESSYEQY,TRBV28
ATSDSGVRGPTGELF,TRBV24-1
ASSLARLAGGYSYNEQF,TRBV7-9
ASSDDSEKLF,TRBV2
ASSLMAASGSYYEQY,TRBV7-2
ASSQDPRKQY,TRBV3-1/TRBV3-2
AMAVGWTARSNEQF,TRBV10-3
ASSLINSGANVLT,TRBV7-8
ASSYDRGSYEQY,TRBV6-5
ASSLTWDRIQSPLH,TRBV5-1
ASSYSRDQGTGELF,TRBV6-5
ASGRQGVGDTQY,TRBV3-1/TRBV3-2
ATLRGPRYEQY,TRBV11-1
ASIPQAANTGELF,TRBV28
ASTSYQGRNYNEQF,TRBV7-6
ASSFAGTSGDYEQY,TRBV6-5
ASRLLAGGQSNTEAF,TRBV7-2
AILGTSGSTYEQY,TRBV10-3
ASRHQETQY,TRBV5-8
ASSLGRHRRNQPQH,TRBV3-1/TRBV3-2
AISTDRPTAYEQY,TRBV10-3
ASSQREGRNSPLH,TRBV7-9
ASSQTPEPGQAIGASNQPQH,TRBV4-2
ASSVGQKITGNTIY,TRBV9
ASSGQSNTGELF,TRBV2
ASSLPSGGALFEQF,TRBV7-8
ASRDQAGTEAF,TRBV7-3
ASSLGQGISYEQY,TRBV7-4
ASSALSRDRYYEQY,TRBV6-1
ASSGQGAPSNQPQH,TRBV28
ASSFGRAEQY,TRBV12-3/TRBV12-4
AISDSDRHEQY,TRBV10-3